The clone carrying this TCR beta chain was found a few times. TCRdb used MiXCR to reprocess the RT-PCR reads, holding one entry per CDR3 protein. The data show almost 700,000 distinct CDR3 sequences, with around 14% seen just once and 3.6% held by the top ten. The J segment lost 5 bases and the V segment lost 6 bases, leaving 10 bases of the junction unmatched. This CDR3 is built from 16 residues. Germline V gives CDR1 MNHNY, CDR2 SVGAGI (reference sequence). This chain uses TRBV6-6 with TRBJ2-2; TRBD2 agrees at 9 bases. The sequencing sample was made of memory CD4+ T cells from blood. The clonotype originates from a female donor in good health, serving as a healthy control. CDR3 nucleotides: TGTGCCAGCAGCCCCCTTGTTAGCGGGGGAACCGGGGAGCTGTTTTTT. Amino acids: CASSPLVSGGTGELFF.